The entry below gives a single TCR beta chain sequence along with its context. Its antigen is undetermined. The read ends 3 residues before the CDR3 terminus; that terminus is restored from the germline J gene. Germline CDR1 is SNHLY and CDR2 is FYNNEI. V was clipped by 8 bases and J by 0 bases, with 13 bases between them. There are 14 residues in the CDR3. This sample is drawn from a study of T cells in women clearing cervical HPV infection. Findings and limits, study-wide: Combining TCR richness with V gene abundances gave approximately 0.84 AUC.

Clones were sequenced by immunoSEQ multiplex PCR, and TCRdb holds only the in-frame ones, with some missing. This sample's clone table lists approximately 44,000 clones. The sequenced material came from blood buffy coat. The clonotype comes from a woman between 18 and 75 years old with a cervical HPV16 infection that either progressed to CIN3+ or cleared (not recorded which). The V call is TRBV2, the J call TRBJ1-2; D perhaps matches TRBD1 (5 bases). CDR3 sequence: CASYGGDANYGYTF. CDR3 bases read: TGTGCCAGCTACGGGGGGGATGCTAACTATGGC.